This TCR beta chain was recovered during a study of blood T cells in healthy people across ages. Sample donors were healthy Caucasian individuals that came from Russia, aged 6 to 90. General observations from the study: Diversity estimated from one million T cells was considered an underestimate. Significant beta diversity loss was already apparent by age approximately 42, declining roughly linearly.

Germline V gene data show CDR1 as SGHTA and CDR2 as FQGTGA. The CDR3 length is 14 residues. J lost 8 bases, V lost 4 bases, and 7 bases had no gene match. Alongside a J-beta primer mix, a sample-barcoded 5' primer served in a second PCR lasting roughly 6 to 11 cycles. TCRdb itself ran the 5' RACE reads through MiXCR, one entry per CDR3 protein. Of about 780,000 distinct CDR3 sequences in the sample, around 50% were seen once. About this clonotype itself: The target antigen is unknown.

The clonotype originates from an elderly man in good health. The sequencing sample was made of blood. The rearrangement links TRBV7-3 to TRBJ1-2; 10 bases line up with TRBD1. CDR3 loop: CASSSSDRGLGYTF. The CDR3 DNA reads as TGTGCCAGCAGCTCGTCCGACAGGGGGCTCGGCTACACCTTC. Full variable domain (remainder filled in from reference TRBV7-3 and TRBJ1-2): GAGVSQTPSNKVTEKGKYVELRCDPISGHTALYWYRQSLGQGPEFLIYFQGTGAADDSGLPNDRFFAVRPEGSVSTLKIQRTERGDSAVYLCASSSSDRGLGYTFGSGTRLTVV.